Below are 14 T cell receptor beta chains sequenced from a single sample in a study of lymphopenia after photon versus proton radiotherapy. Sequencing was performed with immunoSEQ multiplex PCR; in TCRdb, only in-frame clones are kept and a portion is missing. The sample lists tens of thousands of clones, around four fifths occurring once. The sequenced sample was peripheral blood, obtained from a patient treated with proton-based radiotherapy. The receptor set was obtained from a woman aged 65 to 85 with pancreatic cancer.

This clone is a singleton in its sample. This chain links TRBV27 with TRBJ2-5; 11 nucleotides match TRBD2. TRBJ2-7 matches the DNA end more closely, so the J call is doubtful. Germline loops: CDR1 MNHEY, CDR2 SMNVEV (reference sequence). This CDR3 is built from 17 residues. DNA of the CDR3: TGTGCCAGCAGTCCGCCGGGACTAGCGGACTCCTCCTACGAGCAGTACTTC. Encoded protein: CASSPPGLADSSYEQYF.

The V gene is TRBV6-1, the J gene TRBJ1-1, with 12 bases identical to TRBD1. The CDR3 is 15 amino acids. Germline CDR1 and CDR2: MNHNS and SASEGT. V gave up 3 bases and J gave up 7 bases; unmatched junction bases: 6. In nucleotides, the CDR3 is TGTGCCAGCAGTGATGCGGGACAGGGGGCCAATGAAGCTTTCTTT. Translating it yields CASSDAGQGANEAFF.

The chain joins TRBV11-1 to TRBJ2-3, with D maybe TRBD2 (6 bases). Germline CDR1 SGHAT, CDR2 FQDESV (reference sequence). The CDR3 sequence is 13 residues long. Trimming removed 4 bases at V and 10 bases at J, with 15 bases between. The CDR3 bases are TGTGCCAGCAGCTCAGACGGGGGAAGAGCGCAGTATTTT. This encodes CASSSDGGRAQYF.

The CDR3 here is CASSRGQDLEAFF. The CDR3 region has the DNA TGTGCCAGCTCACGGGGACAGGACCTTGAAGCTTTCTTT. The chain is built from TRBV18 and TRBJ1-1, with 8 bases aligning to TRBD1. Trimming removed 4 bases from V and 7 bases from J; junction bases left unmatched: 5. The CDR3 spans 13 residues. Germline CDR1 reads KGHSH; CDR2 reads LQKENI.

This clone was recorded a few times. CDR3 coding DNA: TGTGCCAGCAGCATCAGGAATCAGCCCCAGCATTTT. Protein sequence: CASSIRNQPQHF. This chain connects TRBV21-1 to TRBJ1-5; TRBD1 is the table's D call and was not checked against the DNA. TRBV21-1 is reported as a pseudogene. The CDR3 has 12 residues.

The chain carries TRBV28 and TRBJ1-3; D not certain. Germline V gene sequence: CDR1 MDHEN, CDR2 SYDVKM. The CDR3 length is 11 residues. V was cut by 3 bases and J by 7 bases, with 4 bases left in between. The DNA of the CDR3 is TGTGCCAGCAGTTTGGTGAACACCATATATTTT. Translation gives CASSLVNTIYF. Supplemented by reference TRBV28 and TRBJ1-3, the full variable domain reads DVKVTQSSRYLVKRTGEKVFLECVQDMDHENMFWYRQDPGLGLRLIYFSYDVKMKEKGDIPEGYSVSREKKERFSLILESASTNQTSMYLCASSLVNTIYFGEGSWLTVV.

The chain is built from TRBV28 and TRBJ2-7; 8 positions agree with TRBD1. Germline CDR1 reads MDHEN; CDR2 reads SYDVKM. V was pared by 3 bases and J by 2 bases, with 6 bases of the junction left unmatched. The CDR3 contains 15 residues. The CDR3 coding sequence is TGTGCCAGCAGTTTCCCCTGGACAGGGACCTACGAGCAGTACTTC. Its protein is CASSFPWTGTYEQYF.

The CDR3 spells CASSLQGFNTGELFF. The CDR3 DNA follows: TGTGCCAGCAGTTTACAGGGATTTAACACCGGGGAGCTGTTTTTT. The chain links TRBV28 to TRBJ2-2; D may be TRBD1 (5 bases). The CDR3 contains 15 residues. The germline CDR1 and CDR2 sequences are MDHEN and SYDVKM. V shed 2 bases and J shed 2 bases, with 9 bases lying between them.

Notes on this clone: Relative to the germline gene, one junction end is altered; a read error may explain this. This rearrangement joins TRBV7-9 to TRBJ1-1, with D possibly matching TRBD1 (5 bases). There are 12 residues in the CDR3. Per germline, CDR1 SEHNR and CDR2 FQNEAQ (reference sequence). The CDR3 here is CASSLDGGIAFF. The CDR3 region has the DNA TGCGCCAGCAGCTTGGATGGGGGTATAGCTTTCTTT.

This sequence joins TRBV28 and TRBJ2-1; D perhaps matches TRBD1 (6 bases). CDR3 length: 15 residues. From germline, CDR1 is MDHEN and CDR2 SYDVKM. Trimming pared 5 bases from V and 4 bases from J, leaving 15 bases between. The CDR3 DNA reads as TGTGCCAGCAGTCCCAGGACAGAGGAGTACAATGAGCAGTTCTTC. This translates into CASSPRTEEYNEQFF.

A few counts support this clone. In DNA, the CDR3 is TGTGCCAGCAGTCGGGGGAGACAAGAGACCCAGTACTTC. It yields the protein CASSRGRQETQYF. V and J are TRBV7-6 and TRBJ2-5; maybe TRBD2 (6 bases). V lost 6 bases and J 2 bases, leaving 10 bases between the germline ends. This CDR3 has 13 residues. Per the germline V gene, CDR1 is SGHVS and CDR2 is FNYEAQ.

V usage is TRBV5-1 and J usage is TRBJ1-1, with unresolved D. Trimming stripped 4 bases from V and 2 bases from J, with 18 bases between. CDR1 SGHRS and CDR2 YFSETQ come from the germline V gene. The CDR3 covers 16 residues. The CDR3 sequence: CASSPSGGFINTEAFF. CDR3 nucleotide sequence: TGCGCCAGCAGCCCCTCAGGAGGGTTTATTAACACTGAAGCTTTCTTT.

The V gene is TRBV5-6, the J gene TRBJ1-1, with unresolved D. Trimming shortened V by 7 bases and J by 5 bases, and 21 bases separated the two germline ends. Per the germline V gene, CDR1 is SGHDT and CDR2 is YYEEEE. The CDR3 covers 15 residues. The CDR3 nucleotides are TGTGCCAGCTTTGGAGACGTGGGGTCGGCGACTGAAGCTTTCTTT. Its translation: CASFGDVGSATEAFF.

The chain employs TRBV11-3 and TRBJ2-7, with D tentatively TRBD1 (6 bases). Germline loops: CDR1 SGHNT, CDR2 YENEEA. V lost 6 bases and J lost 7, with 22 bases in between. The CDR3 is 15 residues long. In DNA form, the CDR3 reads TGTGCCAGCAGGATTGCCGGGACAACCCAAGGTGAGCAGTACTTC. Its translation is CASRIAGTTQGEQYF. Together with reference TRBV11-3 and TRBJ2-7, the CDR3 gives the full variable domain: EAGVVQSPRYKIIEKKQPVAFWCNPISGHNTLYWYLQNLGQGPELLIRYENEEAVDDSQLPKDRFSAERLKGVDSTLKIQPAELGDSAVYLCASRIAGTTQGEQYFGPGTRLTVT.